This entry describes one T cell receptor beta chain. These data come from a study of blood T cell repertoires in COVID-19. Looking at the study overall: T cells, B-cell-depleted T cells, or PBMCs supplied cDNA or gDNA.

Trimming took 5 bases from V and 1 from J, leaving 11 bases between them. CDR3 length: 14 amino acids. Germline V lookup: CDR1 SEHNR, CDR2 FQNEAQ (reference sequence). Only in-frame clones appear in the TCRdb table, and some are missing; sequencing was by immunoSEQ multiplex PCR. The sample records about 270,000 clones, 65% to 90% being singletons. Seattle cases were enrolled at active infection and followed longitudinally. The clonotype comes from a woman in her seventies with COVID-19, enrolled during active disease. This chain links TRBV7-9 with TRBJ1-1; a weak D match, TRBD1 (6 bases). The sample taken for sequencing was peripheral blood. The CDR3 nucleotides are TGTGCCAGCAGCCTCAGGGGTCAGAACACTGAAGCTTTCTTT. As protein: CASSLRGQNTEAFF.